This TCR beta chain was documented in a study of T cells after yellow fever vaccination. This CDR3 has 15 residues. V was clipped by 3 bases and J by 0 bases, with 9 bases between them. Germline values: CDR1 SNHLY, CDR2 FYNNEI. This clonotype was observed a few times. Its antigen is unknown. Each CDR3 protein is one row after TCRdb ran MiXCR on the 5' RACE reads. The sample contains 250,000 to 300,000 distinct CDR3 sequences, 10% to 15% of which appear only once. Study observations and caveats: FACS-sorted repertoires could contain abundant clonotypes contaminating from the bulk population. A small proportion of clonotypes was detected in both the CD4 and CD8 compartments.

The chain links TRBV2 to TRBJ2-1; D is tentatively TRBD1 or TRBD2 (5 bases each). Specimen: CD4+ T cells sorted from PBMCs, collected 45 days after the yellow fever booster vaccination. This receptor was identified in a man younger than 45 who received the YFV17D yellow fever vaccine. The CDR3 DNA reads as TGTGCCAGCAGTGAGGGGGAGAGCTCCTACAATGAGCAGTTCTTC. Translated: CASSEGESSYNEQFF.